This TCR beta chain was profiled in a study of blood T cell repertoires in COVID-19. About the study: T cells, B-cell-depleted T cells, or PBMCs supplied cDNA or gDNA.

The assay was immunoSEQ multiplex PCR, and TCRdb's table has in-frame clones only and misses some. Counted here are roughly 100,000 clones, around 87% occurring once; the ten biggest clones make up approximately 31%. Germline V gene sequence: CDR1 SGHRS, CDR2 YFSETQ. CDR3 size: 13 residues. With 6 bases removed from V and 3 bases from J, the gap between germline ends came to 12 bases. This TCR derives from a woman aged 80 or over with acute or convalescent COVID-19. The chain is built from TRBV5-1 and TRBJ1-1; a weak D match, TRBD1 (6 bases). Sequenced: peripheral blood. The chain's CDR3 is CASNRVPDTEAFF. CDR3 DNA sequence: TGCGCCAGCAACAGGGTCCCAGACACTGAAGCTTTCTTT.